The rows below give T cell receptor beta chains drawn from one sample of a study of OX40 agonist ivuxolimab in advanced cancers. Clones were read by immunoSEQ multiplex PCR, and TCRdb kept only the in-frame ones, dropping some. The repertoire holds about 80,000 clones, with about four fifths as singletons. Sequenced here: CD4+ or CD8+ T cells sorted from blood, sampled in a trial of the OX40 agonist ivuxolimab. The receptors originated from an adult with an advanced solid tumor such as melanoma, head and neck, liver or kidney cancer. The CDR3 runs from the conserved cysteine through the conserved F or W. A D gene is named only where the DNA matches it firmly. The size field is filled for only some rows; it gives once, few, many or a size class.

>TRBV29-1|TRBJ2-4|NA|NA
TGCAGCGTTGTTATCATACTTGGAGCCAAAAACATTCAGTACTTC
CSVVIILGAKNIQYF
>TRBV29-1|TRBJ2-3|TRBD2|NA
TGCAGCGTTGAAGGGGGATTGGGAGGGCCCACAGATACGCAGTATTTT
CSVEGGLGGPTDTQYF
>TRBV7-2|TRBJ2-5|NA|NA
TGTGCCAGCAGCTTAGCTTCAGGGGTCAGAGAGACCCAGTACTTC
CASSLASGVRETQYF
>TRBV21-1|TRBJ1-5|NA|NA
TGTGCCAGCAGCATGGGGACAGGGATTCTGAGCAATCAGCCCCAGCATTTT
CASSMGTGILSNQPQHF
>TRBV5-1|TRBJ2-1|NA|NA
TGCGCCAGCAGCTCCGGAGATCGGACGACGAATGAGCAGTTCTTC
CASSSGDRTTNEQFF
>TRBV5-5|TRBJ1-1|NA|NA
TGTGCCAGCAGGGCTTCCCCAAATCAGCAAGCTTTCTTT
CASRASPNQQAFF
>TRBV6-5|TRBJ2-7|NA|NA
TGTGCCAGCAGTCCCCAGGGGTACGAGCAGTACTTC
CASSPQGYEQYF
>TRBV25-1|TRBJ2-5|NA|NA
TGTGCCAGCAGTGATATCGGGGAGGAGACCCAGTACTTC
CASSDIGEETQYF
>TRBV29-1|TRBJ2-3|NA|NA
TGCAGCGTTGTTCCGACTAGAGGTAGCACAGATACGCAGTATTTT
CSVVPTRGSTDTQYF
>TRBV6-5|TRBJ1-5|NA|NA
TGTGCCAGCAGTCAAGCACAGACCAATCAGCCCCAGCATTTT
CASSQAQTNQPQHF
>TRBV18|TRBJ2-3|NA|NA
TGTGCCAGCTCACCATCTCTAGTCACAGATACGCAGTATTTT
CASSPSLVTDTQYF
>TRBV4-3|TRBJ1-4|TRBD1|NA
TGCGCCAGCAGCCAAGATCCAGGACAGGGCACTAATGAAAAACTGTTTTTT
CASSQDPGQGTNEKLFF
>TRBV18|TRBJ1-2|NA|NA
TGTGCCAGCTCACCAGGGCTTCAAGGGGACTATGGCTACACCTTC
CASSPGLQGDYGYTF
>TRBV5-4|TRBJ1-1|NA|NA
TGTGCCAGCAGGAGGGGTAACATAGACACTGAAGCTTTCTTT
CASRRGNIDTEAFF
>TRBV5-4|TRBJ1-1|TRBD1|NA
TGTGCCAGCAGCCGAGGGACAGGTGGTAAGACTGAAGCTTTCTTT
CASSRGTGGKTEAFF
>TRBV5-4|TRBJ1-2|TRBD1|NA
TGTGCCAGCAGCGCGGGACAGGCCTATGGCTACACCTTC
CASSAGQAYGYTF
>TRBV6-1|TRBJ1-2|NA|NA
TGTGCCAGCGAACAGGGCGCCTATGGCTACACCTTC
CASEQGAYGYTF
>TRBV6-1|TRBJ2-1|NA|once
TGTGCCAGCAGGGAAGACAGGTCAGGGTTTACTGAGCAGTTCTTC
CASREDRSGFTEQFF
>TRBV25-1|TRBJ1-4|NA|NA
TGTGCCAGCAGTGCCCAAGGAGTAACGAGGATTTTT
CASSAQGVTRIF
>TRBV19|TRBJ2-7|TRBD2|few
TGTGCCAGTAAGTTCGCGGCGGGGGCCTACGAGCAGTACTTC
CASKFAAGAYEQYF
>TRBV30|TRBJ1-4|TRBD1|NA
TGTGCCTGGAGTGTTTCCAGGGGGCGGGAAAAACTGTTTTTT
CAWSVSRGREKLFF
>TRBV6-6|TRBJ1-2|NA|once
TGTGCCAGCAGTTATGGGGACGAAATCTATGGCTACACCTTC
CASSYGDEIYGYTF
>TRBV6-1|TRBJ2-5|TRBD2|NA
TGTGCCAGCCGACTAGCGGGAGTCCAAGAGACCCAGTACTTC
CASRLAGVQETQYF
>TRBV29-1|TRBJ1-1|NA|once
TGCAGCGTTGAGGTAGGGGCAAACACTGAAGCTTTCTTT
CSVEVGANTEAFF
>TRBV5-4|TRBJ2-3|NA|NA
TGTGCCAGCACTGCTGGGGGAGCTAGAAGCACAGATACGCAGTATTTT
CASTAGGARSTDTQYF
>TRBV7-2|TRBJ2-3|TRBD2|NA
TGTGCCAGCAGCATGCGGGGGGACACAGATACGCAGTATTTT
CASSMRGDTDTQYF
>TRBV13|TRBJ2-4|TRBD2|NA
TGTGCCAGCAGCTCCTGGAGAAGGGAGGGAGCCAAAAACATTCAGTACTTC
CASSSWRREGAKNIQYF
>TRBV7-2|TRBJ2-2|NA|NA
TGTGCCAGCAGCTTAGATGGCCCCGGGGAGCTGTTTTTT
CASSLDGPGELFF
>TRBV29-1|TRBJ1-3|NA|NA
TGCAGCGTTGAGAAGGTCTCTGGAAACACCATATATTTT
CSVEKVSGNTIYF
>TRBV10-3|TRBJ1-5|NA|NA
TGTGCCAGCAGTGTTCGGGGGGCCATAGAAGCCCAGCATTTT
CASSVRGAIEAQHF
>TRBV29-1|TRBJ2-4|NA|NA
TGCATTCCCTGTTACATTCAGTACTTC
CIPCYIQYF
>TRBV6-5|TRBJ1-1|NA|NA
TGTGCCAGCAGTGAGACAGCGAACACTGAAGCTTTCTTT
CASSETANTEAFF
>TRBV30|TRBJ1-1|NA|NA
TGTGCCTGGAGTGTAGGGGGGGGGACTGAAGCTTTCTTT
CAWSVGGGTEAFF
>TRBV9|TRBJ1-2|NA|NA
TGTGCCAGCAGCGTAGACAATCGCCAGGGTATGGACTATGGCTACACCTTC
CASSVDNRQGMDYGYTF
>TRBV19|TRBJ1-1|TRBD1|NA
TGTGCCAGTACCAGGGGGAGGGCGAACACTGAAGCTTTCTTT
CASTRGRANTEAFF
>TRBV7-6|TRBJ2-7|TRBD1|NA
TGTGCCAGCAGCCCTTTAGGGGGCCGCCCCTACGAGCAGTACTTC
CASSPLGGRPYEQYF
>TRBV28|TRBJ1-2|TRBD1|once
TGTGCCAGCAGTACTGGGACAGCCATTAACTATGGCTACACCTTC
CASSTGTAINYGYTF
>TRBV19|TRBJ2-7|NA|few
TGTGCCAGTAGTATAGAAGACTCCTTCCACTCCTACGAGCAGTACTTC
CASSIEDSFHSYEQYF
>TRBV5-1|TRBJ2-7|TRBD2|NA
TGCGCCAGCAGCTTCGGACTAGCGCTCGGAAGGGGCGAGCAGTACTTC
CASSFGLALGRGEQYF
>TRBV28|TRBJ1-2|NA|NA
TGTGCCAGCAGTTTCGGGCAGAACTATGGCTACACCTTC
CASSFGQNYGYTF
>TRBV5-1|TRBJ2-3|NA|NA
TGCGCCAGCAGCCCCTCTACGGCCGCCGTTGGAGATACGCAGTATTTT
CASSPSTAAVGDTQYF
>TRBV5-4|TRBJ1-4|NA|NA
TGTGCCAGCAGCTTGGGGGGAAACAGGGATGAAAAACTGTTTTTT
CASSLGGNRDEKLFF